The source of this T cell receptor (beta chain) is a study of blood T cell repertoires in COVID-19. Study as a whole: Samples representing acute and convalescent COVID-19 were sourced from the United States, Italy and Spain. PBMCs, B-cell-depleted T cells, or T cells were the source of the cDNA or gDNA that made up the material.

This clone showed up just a few times. In the source study's methods: Reference gene primer amplification gave nucleated cell count estimates. Only in-frame clones appear in the TCRdb table, and some are missing; sequencing was by immunoSEQ multiplex PCR. V, J and clone size were drawn from that table, and D and trimming were deduced from the DNA. The table includes roughly 140,000 clones, 80% detected once. The specimen sequenced was peripheral blood. This receptor was obtained from a man in his fifties or sixties with acute or convalescent COVID-19.

CDR3 in DNA: TGTGCCAGCAGCCCGGGACTAAATGAAAAACTGTTTTTT. Translated: CASSPGLNEKLFF. This rearrangement joins TRBV28 to TRBJ1-4; perhaps TRBD1 as D (5 bases). V was pared by 6 bases and J by 5 bases, with 10 bases between. Germline V gives CDR1 MDHEN, CDR2 SYDVKM. The CDR3 consists of 13 residues.